This T cell receptor beta chain is from a study of cytomegalovirus exposure and HLA in healthy donors. Overall study results and limits: Common viral pathogens (according to a later analysis) appeared linked to several of the most significant clusters. Exclusion as indistinguishable affected some V segments, including TRBV6-2 and TRBV6-3.

Primers included in the PCR were 60 Vbeta and 13 Jbeta primers. The table came from immunoSEQ multiplex PCR; TCRdb's copy has only in-frame clones and leaves some out. This sample's table reports over 100,000 clones. V shed 5 bases, J shed 4 bases, and the junction held 13 bases outside the gene matches. Germline CDR1 is LNHDA and CDR2 is SQIVND (reference sequence). This CDR3 region has 18 residues. Notes on this clone: Its antigen is undetermined.

The origin of this receptor is a middle-aged woman in good health and CMV-seropositive. The material sequenced was PBMCs. This sequence joins TRBV19 and TRBJ2-1; 11 bases line up with TRBD2. The CDR3 loop reads CASSVFTSGGRGYNEQFF. The CDR3, as DNA: TGTGCCAGTAGTGTTTTCACTAGCGGGGGTAGAGGGTACAATGAGCAGTTCTTC.